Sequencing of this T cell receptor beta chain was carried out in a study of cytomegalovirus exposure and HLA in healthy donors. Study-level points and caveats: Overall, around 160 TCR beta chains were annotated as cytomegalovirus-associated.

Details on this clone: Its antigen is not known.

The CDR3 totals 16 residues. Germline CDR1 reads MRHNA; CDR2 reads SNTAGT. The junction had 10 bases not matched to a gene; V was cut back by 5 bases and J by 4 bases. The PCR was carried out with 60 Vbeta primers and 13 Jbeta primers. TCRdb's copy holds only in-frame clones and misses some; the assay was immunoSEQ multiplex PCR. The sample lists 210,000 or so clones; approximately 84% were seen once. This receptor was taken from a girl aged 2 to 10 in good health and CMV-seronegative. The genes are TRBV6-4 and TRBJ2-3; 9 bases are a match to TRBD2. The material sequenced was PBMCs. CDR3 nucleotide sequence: TGTGCCAGCAGTCGTAATCCGGGACTAGCCTCAGATACGCAGTATTTT. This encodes CASSRNPGLASDTQYF.